This T cell receptor beta chain was sequenced during a study of T cell repertoires in cytomegalovirus infection. For the study at large: Matching HLA type, along with CMV infection, was indicated by public TCR beta signatures.

This clonotype was detected a few times. Its antigen is not known. From the reads, TCRdb called clonotypes with MiXCR, one entry per CDR3 protein. Of 700,000 to 950,000 distinct CDR3 sequences in the sample, roughly 33% are singletons; the top ten hold 9.5% to 15%. Germline V CDR1 and CDR2: SGHVS, FNYEAQ. V lost 3 bases to trimming and J lost 0 bases, with 9 bases between them. This CDR3 has 15 amino acids. This sequence originates from a human donor in good health (CMV status not recorded). Some clones in this sample may be carry-over from other donors' samples. This chain connects TRBV7-6 to TRBJ2-1; no clear D. The sample was cultured CD8+ T cells from PBMCs, taken from culture after CMV antigen stimulation. The CDR3 protein is CASSLGKSSYNEQFF. CDR3 bases: TGTGCCAGCAGCTTGGGGAAAAGCTCCTACAATGAGCAGTTCTTC.